These T cell receptor beta chains were read from a single sample in a study of T cells in Graves' hyperthyroidism and ophthalmopathy. TCRdb passed the multiplex PCR reads through MiXCR, listing each CDR3 protein once. The sample holds approximately 300,000 distinct CDR3 sequences, around 17% seen once. Sequencing was performed on blood. The origin of the receptors is a man younger than 45 with Graves' hyperthyroidism. Each CDR3 is given with its conserved first and last residue. Each record gives: clone size, D gene, V gene, J gene, CDR3 protein, CDR3 DNA. D genes are given only for firm matches. Clone sizes are given selectively: once, few, many, or a class where the clone is expanded.

clone_size: few
d_call: NA
v_call: TRBV3-1
j_call: TRBJ1-1
cdr3_aa: CASSQEYGGPEAFF
cdr3_nt: TGTGCCAGCAGCCAAGAGTATGGGGGACCTGAAGCTTTCTTT

clone_size: few
d_call: NA
v_call: TRBV9
j_call: TRBJ1-3
cdr3_aa: CASSRVSGNTIYF
cdr3_nt: TGTGCCAGCAGCCGTGTCTCAGGAAACACCATATATTTT

clone_size: NA
d_call: TRBD1
v_call: TRBV18
j_call: TRBJ1-5
cdr3_aa: CASSGTQGGNQPQRF
cdr3_nt: TGTGCCAGCTCAGGCACACAGGGGGGCAATCAGCCCCAGCGTTTT

clone_size: NA
d_call: TRBD2
v_call: TRBV7-2
j_call: TRBJ2-1
cdr3_aa: CASSLSAGDLSEQFF
cdr3_nt: TGTGCCAGCAGCTTATCGGCGGGAGATCTTAGTGAGCAGTTCTTC

clone_size: many
d_call: TRBD1
v_call: TRBV28
j_call: TRBJ2-7
cdr3_aa: CASSFRTGRSYEQYF
cdr3_nt: TGTGCCAGCAGTTTCCGGACAGGGAGATCCTACGAGCAGTACTTC

clone_size: NA
d_call: NA
v_call: TRBV19
j_call: TRBJ1-5
cdr3_aa: CASSISEGVYQPQHF
cdr3_nt: TGTGCCAGTAGTATATCGGAAGGGGTGTATCAGCCCCAGCATTTT

clone_size: many
d_call: TRBD1
v_call: TRBV2
j_call: TRBJ1-5
cdr3_aa: CASSEEGAGQPQHF
cdr3_nt: TGTGCCAGCAGTGAAGAGGGGGCCGGCCAGCCCCAGCATTTT

clone_size: NA
d_call: NA
v_call: TRBV27
j_call: TRBJ1-1
cdr3_aa: CASRTSRGNTEAFF
cdr3_nt: TGTGCCAGCAGAACCTCCCGGGGGAACACTGAAGCTTTCTTT

clone_size: few
d_call: TRBD1
v_call: TRBV25-1
j_call: TRBJ1-2
cdr3_aa: CASSAYRDSYGYTF
cdr3_nt: TGTGCCAGCAGTGCCTACCGGGACAGTTATGGCTACACCTTC

clone_size: few
d_call: NA
v_call: TRBV4-2
j_call: TRBJ2-3
cdr3_aa: CASSQDLRITDTQYF
cdr3_nt: TGTGCCAGCAGCCAAGATCTCCGCATTACAGATACGCAGTATTTT

clone_size: NA
d_call: NA
v_call: TRBV7-9
j_call: TRBJ2-7
cdr3_aa: CASTRGAGSYEQYF
cdr3_nt: TGTGCCAGCACCCGGGGGGCGGGGTCATACGAGCAGTACTTC

clone_size: many
d_call: TRBD1
v_call: TRBV11-2
j_call: TRBJ2-1
cdr3_aa: CASLGTGHRDEQFF
cdr3_nt: TGTGCCAGCCTCGGGACAGGGCATAGGGATGAGCAGTTCTTC

clone_size: many
d_call: TRBD1
v_call: TRBV3-1
j_call: TRBJ1-2
cdr3_aa: CASSQEGADRAYGYTF
cdr3_nt: TGTGCCAGCAGCCAAGAAGGGGCGGACAGGGCCTATGGCTACACCTTC

clone_size: many
d_call: NA
v_call: TRBV11-2
j_call: TRBJ1-5
cdr3_aa: CASSLGASQPQHF
cdr3_nt: TGTGCCAGCAGCTTAGGTGCCAGTCAGCCCCAGCATTTT

clone_size: NA
d_call: NA
v_call: TRBV12-3/TRBV12-4
j_call: TRBJ1-1
cdr3_aa: CASSFRPERGPNTEAFF
cdr3_nt: TGTGCCAGCAGTTTTCGACCCGAGAGAGGCCCGAACACTGAAGCTTTCTTT

clone_size: many
d_call: NA
v_call: TRBV6-1
j_call: TRBJ2-7
cdr3_aa: CASRLSQVGEQYF
cdr3_nt: TGTGCCAGCAGATTGTCACAGGTGGGCGAGCAGTACTTC

clone_size: many
d_call: TRBD1
v_call: TRBV7-2
j_call: TRBJ1-2
cdr3_aa: CASSLNRGGTISGYTF
cdr3_nt: TGTGCCAGCAGCTTAAACAGGGGAGGGACTATTAGTGGCTACACCTTC

clone_size: many
d_call: TRBD2
v_call: TRBV20-1
j_call: TRBJ2-1
cdr3_aa: CSAPTLTSGWNNEQFF
cdr3_nt: TGCAGTGCTCCCACCCTCACTAGCGGATGGAACAATGAGCAGTTCTTC

clone_size: many
d_call: NA
v_call: TRBV7-2
j_call: TRBJ2-1
cdr3_aa: CASSPQMIRAQNEQFF
cdr3_nt: TGTGCCAGCAGCCCCCAGATGATCAGGGCCCAGAATGAGCAGTTCTTC

clone_size: few
d_call: NA
v_call: TRBV28
j_call: TRBJ2-7
cdr3_aa: CASSLIPGVKSYEQYF
cdr3_nt: TGTGCCAGCAGTTTAATTCCGGGGGTAAAATCCTACGAGCAGTACTTC

clone_size: many
d_call: TRBD2
v_call: TRBV11-3
j_call: TRBJ2-1
cdr3_aa: CASSSKRERYNEQFF
cdr3_nt: TGTGCCAGCAGCTCCAAGCGGGAACGCTACAATGAGCAGTTCTTC